The 27 T cell receptor beta chains in this list originate from one sample, sequenced in a study of response to subunit inactivated influenza vaccine. MiXCR, applied by TCRdb to the RT-PCR reads, yields one record per CDR3 protein. The table records approximately 290,000 distinct CDR3 sequences, approximately 23% of them present only once. Sample: PBMCs from blood, taken around 22 months after vaccination. These receptors were obtained from a man aged 50-75 years who received an inactivated influenza vaccine.

This clonotype was counted ten times or more. The rearrangement joins TRBV20-1 to TRBJ1-1; D may be TRBD1 (5 bases). Germline V CDR1 and CDR2: DFQATT, SNEGSKA (reference sequence). The CDR3 extends over 11 amino acids. DNA for the CDR3: TGCAGGGGGTGCAGGGCGCATGAAGCTTTCTTT. This codes for CRGCRAHEAFF.

In this sample, this clonotype turned up a few times. The chain joins TRBV29-1 to TRBJ1-1, with D possibly being TRBD1 (5 bases). The length of the CDR3 is 14 residues. Germline V lookup: CDR1 SQVTM, CDR2 ANQGSEA. The V and J ends lost 3 bases and 6 bases respectively, with 17 bases between them. The DNA of the CDR3 is TGCAGCGTTGACGAGACACAACGGGGGGCTGAAGCTTTCTTT. This sequence encodes CSVDETQRGAEAFF.

Of note for this clonotype: One end of the junction is discordant with germline, which a read error may explain. The J gene is TRBJ2-2, the V gene TRBV6-4, with TRBD2 matching over 9 bases. The CDR3 length is 13 residues. Per the germline V gene, CDR1 is MRHNA and CDR2 is SNTAGT. This chain's CDR3 is CASKRGDTGELFF. CDR3 coding DNA: TGTGCCAGCAAGCGGGGGGACACGGGGGAGCTGTTTTTT.

The chain couples TRBV6-2 or TRBV6-3 to TRBJ1-3; D is unclear. V was cut by 10 bases and J by 0 bases, with 10 bases left in between. From germline, CDR1 is MNHEY and CDR2 SVGEGT. This CDR3 spans 13 amino acids. In DNA, the CDR3 is TGTGCCACAGCTACGAGCTCTGGAAACACCATATATTTT. Translated, it gives CATATSSGNTIYF.

The sample holds a few counts of this clonotype. The CDR3 here is CASSPRGTSAGELFF. The DNA of the CDR3 is TGTGCCAGCAGTCCCCGAGGGACTAGCGCCGGGGAGCTGTTTTTT. The genes are TRBV2 and TRBJ2-2; 10 bases match TRBD2. CDR3 size: 15 residues. The junction had 6 bases not matched to a gene; V was cut back by 5 bases and J by 6 bases. Germline CDR1 reads SNHLY; CDR2 reads FYNNEI.

This clonotype came up many times. The chain combines TRBV5-1 with TRBJ1-2; maybe TRBD1 (5 bases). Between the trimmed V and J ends, which lost 0 bases and 0 bases, there was a span of 9 bases. The CDR3 is made up of 15 amino acids. CDR1 is SGHRS, CDR2 YFSETQ, per germline. CDR3 DNA: TGCGCCAGCAGCTTGGACAGGATCCCTAACTATGGCTACACCTTC. It translates to CASSLDRIPNYGYTF.

The sample holds a few counts of this clonotype. The chain has TRBV20-1 and TRBJ2-1; 8 positions match TRBD2. CDR1 is DFQATT and CDR2 is SNEGSKA in the germline V gene (reference sequence). Losses at the gene ends were 0 bases for V and 6 bases for J; bases not matched to a gene: 10. The CDR3 loop spans 16 amino acids. DNA for the CDR3: TGCAGTGCTAGAGATTTAAAGCGGGAGCTAAGCAATGAGCAGTTCTTC. The encoded protein is CSARDLKRELSNEQFF.

On this clonotype: One end of the junction does not line up with germline, which may come from a read error. V and J are TRBV6-2 or TRBV6-3 and TRBJ1-5, with TRBD1 matching 8 bases. The CDR3 has 13 residues. Germline assignment: CDR1 MNHEY and CDR2 SVGEGT. The DNA for the CDR3 is TGTGCCAACAGTTGGACAGGGAATCAGCCCCAGCATTTT. It specifies CANSWTGNQPQHF.

In this sample, this clonotype turned up a few times. The V call is TRBV10-3, the J call TRBJ2-1; weak D call: TRBD1 (5 bases). Deletions cut 2 bases from V and 4 bases from J, with 6 bases between. The CDR3 is 13 residues long. CDR1 is ENHRY and CDR2 is SYGVKD in the germline V gene. The CDR3 protein is CAISERGYNEQFF. CDR3 sequence (DNA): TGTGCCATCAGTGAGAGGGGTTACAATGAGCAGTTCTTC.

This clonotype came up a few times. The chain has TRBV6-1 and TRBJ1-3; TRBD1 agrees at 11 bases. Trimming at V came to 6 bases and at J to 2 bases, leaving 3 bases not matched to a gene. CDR1 is MNHNS, CDR2 SASEGT, per germline. There are 15 residues in the CDR3. The CDR3 DNA follows: TGTGCCAGCAGACCGGGACAGGGGGCTGGAAACACCATATATTTT. As protein: CASRPGQGAGNTIYF.

This chain's CDR3 is CSARVTGTSGLNEQFF. DNA for the CDR3: TGCAGTGCTAGAGTCACCGGGACTAGCGGTCTCAATGAGCAGTTCTTC. This chain joins TRBV20-1 and TRBJ2-1, with 11 bases matching TRBD2. With 1 base clipped from V and 6 bases from J, the junction kept 8 bases outside the gene matches. The germline gives CDR1 DFQATT, CDR2 SNEGSKA (reference sequence). This CDR3 is 16 amino acids long.

The gene calls are TRBV7-9 and TRBJ1-5; no clear D. The CDR3 runs to 13 residues. In germline, CDR1 is SEHNR, CDR2 FQNEAQ (reference sequence). Trimming cost V 3 bases and J 4 bases, with 7 bases left between them. DNA of the CDR3: TGTGCCAGCAGCTTCACAGAAAATCAGCCCCAGCATTTT. Protein sequence: CASSFTENQPQHF.

The genes are TRBV28 and TRBJ2-2; the match to TRBD2 covers 9 bases. V lost 6 bases and J lost 2; bases outside the gene matches: 7. The CDR3 sequence is 16 residues long. CDR1 MDHEN and CDR2 SYDVKM come from the germline V gene. The CDR3 DNA is TGTGCCAGCAGGTCCCGACTAGCGGAAAACACCGGGGAGCTGTTTTTT. Its translation: CASRSRLAENTGELFF.

This clonotype has just a few counts. V gene TRBV5-1 combines with J gene TRBJ1-1, with 7 positions matching TRBD1. This CDR3 contains 13 residues. The junction had 5 bases not matched to a gene; V was cut back by 3 bases and J by 6 bases. Per germline, CDR1 SGHRS and CDR2 YFSETQ. CDR3 residues: CASSSTGLAEAFF. For the CDR3, the DNA is TGCGCCAGCAGCTCGACAGGGTTGGCTGAAGCTTTCTTT.

This clonotype turned up a few times. The V and J genes are TRBV3-1 and TRBJ1-2; D remains unclear. CDR1 LGHDT and CDR2 YNNKEL come from the germline V gene (reference sequence). The length of the CDR3 is 12 residues. With 4 bases removed from V and 8 bases from J, the gap between germline ends came to 11 bases. The CDR3, as DNA: TGTGCCAGCAGCCCAGAGGGTTTAGGCTACACCTTC. Its protein is CASSPEGLGYTF.

This clonotype was detected many times. The V and J genes are TRBV7-8 and TRBJ2-1; 10 bases align to TRBD2. The CDR3 spans 16 residues. Germline CDR1 is SGHVS and CDR2 is FQNEAQ. J lost 4 bases, V lost 5 bases, and 8 bases had no gene match. The chain's CDR3 is CASSRGLAADYNEQFF. CDR3 coding DNA: TGTGCCAGCAGCAGAGGACTAGCGGCCGATTACAATGAGCAGTTCTTC.

This clonotype appeared many times. This chain connects TRBV5-1 to TRBJ2-1; 8 positions match TRBD2. This CDR3 has 14 residues. CDR1 and CDR2 from the germline V gene are SGHRS and YFSETQ. Losses at the gene ends were 4 bases for V and 1 base for J; bases not matched to a gene: 1. The CDR3 here is CASSPGGSYNEQFF. The DNA of the CDR3 is TGCGCCAGCAGCCCGGGGGGGTCCTACAATGAGCAGTTCTTC.

The rearrangement links TRBV6-1 to TRBJ1-2, with a possible D match to TRBD1 (5 bases). V was clipped by 2 bases and J by 3 bases, with 16 bases between them. The CDR3 has 16 residues. In germline, CDR1 is MNHNS, CDR2 SASEGT. CDR3 in DNA: TGTGCCAGCAGTGAATACGGAAGGGGTCAAGACTATGGCTACACCTTC. Translation: CASSEYGRGQDYGYTF.

The gene calls are TRBV20-1 and TRBJ2-2, with 11 nucleotides matching TRBD2. Trimming took 6 bases from V and 0 from J; bases not matched to a gene: 9. CDR1 and CDR2 (germline): DFQATT, SNEGSKA (reference sequence). CDR3 length equals 17 residues. Written as DNA, the CDR3 is TGCAGTGCCGACCTAGCGGGAGGCCCTTCGAACACCGGGGAGCTGTTTTTT. Protein: CSADLAGGPSNTGELFF.

This clonotype was counted only a few times. The J gene is TRBJ1-5, the V gene TRBV7-2; D ambiguous. V was clipped by 1 base and J by 4 bases, with 11 bases between them. The CDR3 is 15 residues long. Germline CDR1 is SGHTA and CDR2 is FQGNSA. The CDR3 DNA follows: TGTGCCAGCAGCTTAGGAGGAGGAGTAAATCAGCCCCAGCATTTT. Protein sequence: CASSLGGGVNQPQHF.

J is TRBJ1-2 and V is TRBV20-1, with 9 bases fitting TRBD1. The CDR3 runs to 15 residues. CDR1 and CDR2 from the germline V gene are DFQATT and SNEGSKA (reference sequence). V was clipped by 6 bases and J by 2 bases; unmatched bases: 10. In DNA form, the CDR3 reads TGCAGTGCGAACACCCCGGACAGGGGAAACTATGGCTACACCTTC. Its translation: CSANTPDRGNYGYTF.

This clonotype was detected a few times. The CDR3 DNA follows: TGTGCCAGCAGCCATCTACAAATTTGGGGGGGAGCTGGGAGCACTGAAGCTTTCTTT. This translates into CASSHLQIWGGAGSTEAFF. V gene TRBV12-3 or TRBV12-4 combines with J gene TRBJ1-1, with D possibly TRBD1 on 5 matching bases. The CDR3 covers 19 residues. V gave up 6 bases and J gave up 4 bases, with 30 bases separating them.

This clonotype was seen a handful of times. This chain connects TRBV5-1 to TRBJ2-3; 9 bases line up with TRBD2. V shed 0 bases, J shed 4 bases, and the junction held 3 bases outside the gene matches. Germline loops: CDR1 SGHRS, CDR2 YFSETQ. The CDR3 covers 15 residues. Here the CDR3 DNA reads TGCGCCAGCAGCTTGGCTAGCGGGGAGCCAGATACGCAGTATTTT. It encodes CASSLASGEPDTQYF.

At least ten counts were recorded for this clonotype. The chain employs TRBV7-2 and TRBJ2-3; 9 bases match TRBD2. V trimming: 1 base; J trimming: 3 bases; junction bases outside the gene matches: 5. In germline, CDR1 is SGHTA, CDR2 FQGNSA. The CDR3 runs 16 residues. CDR3 sequence (DNA): TGTGCCAGCAGCTTAGGTCTAGCGGGAAGGACAGATACGCAGTATTTT. Translating gives CASSLGLAGRTDTQYF.

This clonotype turned up a few times. This chain connects TRBV30 to TRBJ1-5, with D tentatively TRBD1 (5 bases). Trimming cost V 4 bases and J 9 bases, with 22 bases left between them. Germline V gene sequence: CDR1 GTSNPN, CDR2 SVGIG (reference sequence). The CDR3 consists of 15 residues. The CDR3 is CAWNKGQEQSWPQHF. The CDR3, as DNA: TGTGCCTGGAACAAGGGGCAGGAGCAAAGCTGGCCCCAGCATTTT.

The V and J genes are TRBV29-1 and TRBJ2-1; D ambiguous. The CDR3 runs 12 residues. Germline loops: CDR1 SQVTM, CDR2 ANQGSEA. With 0 bases removed from V and 6 bases from J, the gap between germline ends came to 6 bases. The CDR3 nucleotides are TGCAGCGTTGAAGATCCGGGCAATGAGCAGTTCTTC. Protein product: CSVEDPGNEQFF.

This clonotype was counted between two and nine times. The J gene is TRBJ2-3, the V gene TRBV20-1; D is possibly TRBD2 (6 bases). V was shortened by 6 bases and J by 0 bases, with 16 bases between the two germline ends. Germline V gives CDR1 DFQATT, CDR2 SNEGSKA (reference sequence). The CDR3 has 15 amino acids. The CDR3 region has the DNA TGCAGTGCCACTTCCCTGCGGGAAAGCACAGATACGCAGTATTTT. Translation: CSATSLRESTDTQYF.